This passage covers 11 T cell receptor beta chains from one sample sequenced in a study of T cell changes during pregnancy in multiple sclerosis. Data came from immunoSEQ multiplex PCR; TCRdb stores just in-frame clones and leaves some out. This table has about 42,000 clones, 84% appearing once. The sequences come from CD4+ T cells from peripheral blood mononuclear cells, collected before pregnancy. The source is a female donor with multiple sclerosis, enrolled in a pregnancy study.

The V and J genes are TRBV19 and TRBJ1-5; a weak D match, TRBD1 (5 bases). V was shortened by 5 bases and J by 9 bases, with 17 bases between the two germline ends. Germline V gives CDR1 LNHDA, CDR2 SQIVND (reference sequence). The CDR3 has 14 residues. This chain's CDR3 is CASSPRTQLGPQHF. The CDR3 nucleotides are TGTGCCAGTAGTCCCCGGACACAGCTAGGGCCCCAGCATTTT.

As to this clone: Germline and junction disagree at one end, which may indicate a read error. This chain connects TRBV18 to TRBJ1-4; perhaps TRBD1 as D (5 bases). This CDR3 spans 14 amino acids. From germline, CDR1 is KGHSH and CDR2 LQKENI. The CDR3 nucleotides read TGTACCAGCTCTCTCGGGGGGAATAATGAAAAACTGTTTTTT. This gives the protein CTSSLGGNNEKLFF.

V usage is TRBV19 and J usage is TRBJ2-1, with D uncertain. Germline-derived CDR1 and CDR2 are LNHDA and SQIVND (reference sequence). The germline V and J ends were trimmed by 4 bases and 1 base, with 11 bases remaining between them. The CDR3 is made up of 15 amino acids. This CDR3 reads CASSTRLDSYNEQFF. CDR3 nucleotide sequence: TGTGCCAGTAGTACCCGACTGGATTCCTACAATGAGCAGTTCTTC.

The chain has TRBV6-5 and TRBJ1-2; TRBD1 might be the D (5 bases). With 7 bases removed from V and 8 bases from J, the gap between germline ends came to 11 bases. The CDR3 is made up of 11 amino acids. Germline V gene sequence: CDR1 MNHEY, CDR2 SVGAGI. CDR3 residues: CASTRGDGYTF. In DNA form, the CDR3 reads TGTGCCAGCACCCGGGGGGACGGCTACACCTTC.

This clone was seen just once. The J gene is TRBJ1-2, the V gene TRBV29-1, with D possibly matching TRBD1 (6 bases). Deletions cut 5 bases from V and 2 bases from J, with 9 bases between. Per germline, CDR1 SQVTM and CDR2 ANQGSEA. This CDR3 has 12 residues. The CDR3 spells CSVSDRNYGYTF. In DNA form, the CDR3 reads TGCAGCGTTTCGGACAGAAACTATGGCTACACCTTC.

The chain has TRBV6-1 and TRBJ1-2; 10 bases fit TRBD1. Trimming cost V 9 bases and J 1 base; bases outside gene matches: 8. The CDR3 loop spans 15 amino acids. CDR1 and CDR2 (germline): MNHNS, SASEGT. Here the CDR3 reads CASTGQGMDNYGYTF. As DNA, the CDR3 is TGTGCCAGTACGGGACAGGGGATGGATAACTATGGCTACACCTTC.

The rearrangement joins TRBV30 to TRBJ2-2; 7 nucleotides line up with TRBD1. The CDR3 runs to 16 residues. V shed 1 base, J shed 2 bases, and the junction held 7 bases outside the gene matches. The V gene's germline CDR1 is GTSNPN and CDR2 SVGIG (reference sequence). In DNA, the CDR3 is TGTGCCTGGAGTGGGGCCGGGACAGAAAACACCGGGGAGCTGTTTTTT. This codes for CAWSGAGTENTGELFF.

The chain carries TRBV7-9 and TRBJ2-3; 11 nucleotides align to TRBD2. Unmatched junction bases numbered 0, after V lost 0 bases and J lost 1 base. This CDR3 region has 16 residues. Germline V gene lookup returns CDR1 SEHNR and CDR2 FQNEAQ (reference sequence). The CDR3 nucleotides read TGTGCCAGCAGCTTAGCTAGCGGGGGGGGCACAGATACGCAGTATTTT. As protein: CASSLASGGGTDTQYF.

The chain combines TRBV2 with TRBJ2-2, with 13 bases that match TRBD2. The CDR3 sequence is 15 residues long. Looked up from germline, CDR1 is SNHLY and CDR2 is FYNNEI. V gave up 7 bases and J gave up 8 bases; unmatched junction bases: 7. CDR3 loop: CASTGTSGKEGELFF. CDR3 coding DNA: TGTGCCAGCACCGGGACTAGCGGGAAGGAGGGGGAGCTGTTTTTT.

The V and J genes are TRBV18 and TRBJ1-2; no firm D call. This CDR3 contains 15 residues. V was pared by 6 bases and J by 1 base, with 15 bases between. From germline, CDR1 is KGHSH and CDR2 LQKENI. CDR3 DNA: TGTGCCAGCTCGACCACCCCGACTGTTAACTATGGCTACACCTTC. It specifies CASSTTPTVNYGYTF.

The chain carries TRBV7-2 and TRBJ2-7, with D uncertain. This CDR3 has 14 residues. In germline, CDR1 is SGHTA, CDR2 FQGNSA. The ends were cut back, 3 bases at V and 11 bases at J, with 20 bases in the middle. The CDR3 sequence is CASSFIGERIKEYF. CDR3 DNA sequence: TGTGCCAGCAGCTTTATAGGAGAAAGGATCAAGGAGTACTTC.